Described below is a single T cell receptor (beta chain) sequence and its context. This clonotype has more than one count but fewer than ten. It lacks a known antigen. No quality values exist for individual bases; no much larger clone is one base distant. The data belong to a study of response to subunit inactivated influenza vaccine (dated by TCRdb to 2016 to 2019). Looking at the study overall: Deep quantitative profiling of the T cell receptor repertoire was used in the study to follow responses to a trivalent subunit inactivated influenza vaccine. Overall results and qualifications from the work: According to the authors, only a limited number of new T cells may be recruited by each seasonal influenza vaccination.

The CDR3 numbers 13 residues from cysteine through phenylalanine. This entry keeps only the CDR3 DNA: 39 bases, framed from base 1. At the junction V is shortened by 3 bases and J by 5 bases, with 11 bases in between. The germline V gene (reference sequence) specifies SGHKS as CDR1 and YYEKEE as CDR2. Preparation of the library involved RT-PCR. Sequenced using an Illumina HiSeq 2500. TCRdb reran the public reads through fastp at Q25 and MiXCR, keeping productive beta chains. Entries that share a CDR3 protein sequence are merged under the most common genes and DNA. This sample has approximately 530,000 distinct CDR3 sequences in its table, and roughly 8.2% of those were observed once. Of the sample, 10% to 15% is held by the ten largest clones.

The source was PBMCs from blood, collected around 25 months after vaccination. The chain is assembled from TRBV5-5 and TRBJ2-5; the D gene is perhaps TRBD2, from 6 matching bases. The sequence was collected from a man aged 50 to 69 who received an inactivated influenza vaccine. Donor details come from another sample of the same person, matched by shared clones. CDR3 sequence: CASSSGGSETQYF. The nucleotide sequence is TGTGCCAGCAGCTCCGGGGGAAGCGAGACCCAGTACTTC.